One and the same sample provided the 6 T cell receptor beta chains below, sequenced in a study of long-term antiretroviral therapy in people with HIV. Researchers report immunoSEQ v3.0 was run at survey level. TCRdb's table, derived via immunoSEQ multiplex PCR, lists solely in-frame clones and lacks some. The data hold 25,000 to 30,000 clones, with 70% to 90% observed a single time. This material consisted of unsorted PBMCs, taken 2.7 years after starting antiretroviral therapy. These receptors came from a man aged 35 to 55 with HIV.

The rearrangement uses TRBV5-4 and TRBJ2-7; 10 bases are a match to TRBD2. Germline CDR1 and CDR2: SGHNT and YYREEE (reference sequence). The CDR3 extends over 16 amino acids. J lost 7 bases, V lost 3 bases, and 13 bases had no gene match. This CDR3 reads CASSSRLAGAHWEQYF. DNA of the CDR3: TGTGCCAGCAGCTCCCGACTAGCGGGCGCCCATTGGGAGCAGTACTTC.

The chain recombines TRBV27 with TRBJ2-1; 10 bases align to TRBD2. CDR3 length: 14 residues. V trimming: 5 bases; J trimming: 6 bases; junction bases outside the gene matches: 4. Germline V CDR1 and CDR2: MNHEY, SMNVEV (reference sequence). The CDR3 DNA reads TGTGCCAGCAGTGCAGCGGGGGGGCTCAATGAGCAGTTCTTC. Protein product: CASSAAGGLNEQFF.

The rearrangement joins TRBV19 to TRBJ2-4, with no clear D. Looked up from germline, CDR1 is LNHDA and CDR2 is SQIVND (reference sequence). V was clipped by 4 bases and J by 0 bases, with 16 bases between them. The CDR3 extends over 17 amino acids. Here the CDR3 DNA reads TGTGCCAGTAGTAACCAGATGGCATTGGTAGCCAAAAACATTCAGTACTTC. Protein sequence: CASSNQMALVAKNIQYF. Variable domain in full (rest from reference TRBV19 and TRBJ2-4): DGGITQSPKYLFRKEGQNVTLSCEQNLNHDAMYWYRQDPGQGLRLIYYSQIVNDFQKGDIAEGYSVSREKKESFPLTVTSAQKNPTAFYLCASSNQMALVAKNIQYFGAGTRLSVL.

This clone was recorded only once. The CDR3 sequence is CASSQASRTYGYTF. The CDR3 nucleotides are TGTGCCAGCAGCCAAGCTTCTAGGACCTATGGCTACACCTTC. The V call is TRBV14, the J call TRBJ1-2; D is undetermined. CDR1 SGHDN and CDR2 FVKESK come from the germline V gene. V lost 1 base to trimming and J lost 4 bases, with 10 bases between them. The length of the CDR3 is 14 residues.

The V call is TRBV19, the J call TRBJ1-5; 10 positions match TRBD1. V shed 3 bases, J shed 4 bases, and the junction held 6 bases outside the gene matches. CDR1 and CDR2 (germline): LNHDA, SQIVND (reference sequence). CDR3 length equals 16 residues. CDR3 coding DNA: TGTGCCAGTAGTATGGACAGGGGGATGGGGAATCAGCCCCAGCATTTT. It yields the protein CASSMDRGMGNQPQHF.

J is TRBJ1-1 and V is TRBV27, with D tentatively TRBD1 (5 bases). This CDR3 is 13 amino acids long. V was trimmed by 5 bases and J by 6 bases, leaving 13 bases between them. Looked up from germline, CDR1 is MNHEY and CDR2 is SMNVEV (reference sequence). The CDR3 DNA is TGTGCCAGCAGTAAAGGGGACTGGGCTGAAGCTTTCTTT. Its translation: CASSKGDWAEAFF.